This T cell receptor (beta chain) stems from a study of T cells after yellow fever vaccination. MiXCR, run by TCRdb on the 5' RACE reads, gives a single entry per CDR3 protein. The profile shows hundreds of thousands of distinct CDR3 sequences, 20% to 25% of them singletons. The CDR3 spans 15 residues. The germline CDR1 and CDR2 sequences are SGHNT and YYREEE (reference sequence). Germline trimming cut 6 bases from V and 3 bases from J; bases unmatched to any gene: 9. This chain links TRBV5-4 with TRBJ2-1; TRBD1 matches 7 bases. The origin of this receptor is a man aged 18 to 35 who received the YFV17D yellow fever vaccine. The sample was PBMCs, taken 21 days after the first yellow fever vaccination. CDR3 residues: CASTETGDSYNEQFF. The CDR3 nucleotides are TGTGCCAGCACCGAAACCGGGGACAGCTACAATGAGCAGTTCTTC.